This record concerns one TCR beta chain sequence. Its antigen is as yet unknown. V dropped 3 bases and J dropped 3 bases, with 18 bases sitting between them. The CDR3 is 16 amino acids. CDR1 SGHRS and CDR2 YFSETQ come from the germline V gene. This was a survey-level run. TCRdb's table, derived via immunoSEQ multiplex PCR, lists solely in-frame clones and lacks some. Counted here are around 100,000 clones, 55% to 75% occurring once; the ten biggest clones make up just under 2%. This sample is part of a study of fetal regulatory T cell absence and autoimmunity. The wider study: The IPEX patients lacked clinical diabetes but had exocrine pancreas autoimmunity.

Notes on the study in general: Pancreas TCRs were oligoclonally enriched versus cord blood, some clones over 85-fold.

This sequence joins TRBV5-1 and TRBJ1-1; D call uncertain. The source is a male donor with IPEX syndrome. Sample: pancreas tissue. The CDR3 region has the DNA TGCGCCAGCAGCTCTGTGGACTCTTTAGGAGACACTGAAGCTTTCTTT. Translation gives CASSSVDSLGDTEAFF.